This T cell receptor beta chain was obtained from a study of blood T cell repertoires in COVID-19. On the study more broadly: Some COVID-19 samples were acute and others convalescent; all came from the United States, Italy and Spain.

The V end lost 4 bases, the J end lost 2 bases, and 19 bases lay between the germline ends. This CDR3 spans 16 amino acids. Germline loops: CDR1 SGDLS, CDR2 YYNGEE. In the original analysis: Nucleated cell number was recorded as an estimate derived from reference gene primer amplification. TCRdb's copy holds only in-frame clones and misses some; the assay was immunoSEQ multiplex PCR. That table supplies the V and J calls and clone size; D and trimming were determined from the DNA. The sample carries 250,000 to 350,000 clones, approximately 87% recorded once. The sequencing sample was made of peripheral blood. The rearrangement links TRBV9 to TRBJ2-7, with a weak D call TRBD2 (7 bases). The receptor's source is a woman aged 45-65 years with active or convalescent COVID-19. The CDR3 loop reads CASSSGGSGAAYEQYF. In DNA form, the CDR3 reads TGTGCCAGCAGCTCCGGGGGGTCAGGGGCAGCCTACGAGCAGTACTTC.